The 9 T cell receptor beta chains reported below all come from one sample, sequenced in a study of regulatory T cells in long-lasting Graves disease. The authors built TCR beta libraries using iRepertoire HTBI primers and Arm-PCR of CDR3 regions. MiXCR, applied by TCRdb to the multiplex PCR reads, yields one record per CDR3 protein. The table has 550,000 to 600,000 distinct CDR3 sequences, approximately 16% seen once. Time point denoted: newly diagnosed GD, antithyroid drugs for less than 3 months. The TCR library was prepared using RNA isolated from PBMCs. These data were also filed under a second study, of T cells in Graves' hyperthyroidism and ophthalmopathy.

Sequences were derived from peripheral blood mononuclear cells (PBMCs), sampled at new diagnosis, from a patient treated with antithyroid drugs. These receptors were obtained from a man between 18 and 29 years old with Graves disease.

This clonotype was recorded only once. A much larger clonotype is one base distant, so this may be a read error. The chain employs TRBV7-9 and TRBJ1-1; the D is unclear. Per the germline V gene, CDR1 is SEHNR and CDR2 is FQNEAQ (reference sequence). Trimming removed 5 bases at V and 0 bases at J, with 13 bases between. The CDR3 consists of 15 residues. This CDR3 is CASSLQSPLNTEAFF. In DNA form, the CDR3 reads TGTGCCAGCAGCCTACAATCCCCCTTGAACACTGAAGCTTTCTTT.

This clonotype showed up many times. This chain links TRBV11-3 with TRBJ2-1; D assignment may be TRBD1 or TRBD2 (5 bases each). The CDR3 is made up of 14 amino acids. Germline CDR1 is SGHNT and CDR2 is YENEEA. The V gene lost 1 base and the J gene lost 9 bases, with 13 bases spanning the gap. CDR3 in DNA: TGTGCCAGCAGCTTAGGGCCCGGGACCGGTGAGCAGTTCTTC. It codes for CASSLGPGTGEQFF.

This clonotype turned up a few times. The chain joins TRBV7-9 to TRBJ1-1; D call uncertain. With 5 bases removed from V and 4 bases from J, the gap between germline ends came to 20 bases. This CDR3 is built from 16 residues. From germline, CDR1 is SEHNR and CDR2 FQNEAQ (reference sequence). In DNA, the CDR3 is TGTGCCAGCAGCCCCGGCGGGCTCCGGAGGAGCACTGAAGCTTTCTTT. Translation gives CASSPGGLRRSTEAFF.

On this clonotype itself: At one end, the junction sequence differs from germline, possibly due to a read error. CDR3 sequence: CVSSLLAGSYEQYF. The DNA for the CDR3 is TGCGTCAGCAGCTTGCTTGCGGGATCCTACGAGCAGTACTTC. The chain carries TRBV5-1 and TRBJ2-7, with a tentative D call TRBD2 (6 bases). This CDR3 region has 14 residues. Germline V gene sequence: CDR1 SGHRS, CDR2 YFSETQ.

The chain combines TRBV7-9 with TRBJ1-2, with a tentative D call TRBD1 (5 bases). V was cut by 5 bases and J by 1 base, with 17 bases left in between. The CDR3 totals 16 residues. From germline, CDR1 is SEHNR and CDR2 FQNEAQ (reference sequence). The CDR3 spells CASSIQGEVLNYGYTF. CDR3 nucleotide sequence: TGTGCCAGCAGCATTCAAGGGGAAGTCCTTAACTATGGCTACACCTTC.

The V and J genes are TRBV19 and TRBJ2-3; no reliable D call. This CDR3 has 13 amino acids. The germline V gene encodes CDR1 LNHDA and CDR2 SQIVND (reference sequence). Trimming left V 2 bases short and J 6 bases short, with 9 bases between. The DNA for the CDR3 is TGTGCCAGTAGTATACAGGTACCGGATACGCAGTATTTT. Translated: CASSIQVPDTQYF.

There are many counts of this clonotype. The CDR3 protein is CASRVLMGGANYGYTF. For the CDR3, the DNA is TGTGCCAGCAGAGTGCTGATGGGGGGGGCTAACTATGGCTACACCTTC. The chain carries TRBV27 and TRBJ1-2; a possible D gene is TRBD1 (5 bases). CDR1 is MNHEY and CDR2 is SMNVEV in the germline V gene (reference sequence). The CDR3 consists of 16 residues. The V and J ends lost 6 bases and 0 bases respectively, with 17 bases between them.

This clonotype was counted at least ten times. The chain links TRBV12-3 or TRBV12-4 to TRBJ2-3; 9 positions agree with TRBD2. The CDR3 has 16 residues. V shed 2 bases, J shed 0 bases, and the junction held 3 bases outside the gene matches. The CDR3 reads CASSLLSGGSTDTQYF. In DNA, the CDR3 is TGTGCCAGCAGTTTACTTAGCGGGGGAAGCACAGATACGCAGTATTTT.

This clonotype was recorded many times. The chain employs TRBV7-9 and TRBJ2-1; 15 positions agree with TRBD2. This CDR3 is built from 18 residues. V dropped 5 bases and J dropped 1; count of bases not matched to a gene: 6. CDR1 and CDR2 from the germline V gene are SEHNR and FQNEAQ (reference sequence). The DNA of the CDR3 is TGTGCCAGCAGCGGACTAGCGGGAGGGTCGTTATCCTACAATGAGCAGTTCTTC. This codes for CASSGLAGGSLSYNEQFF.